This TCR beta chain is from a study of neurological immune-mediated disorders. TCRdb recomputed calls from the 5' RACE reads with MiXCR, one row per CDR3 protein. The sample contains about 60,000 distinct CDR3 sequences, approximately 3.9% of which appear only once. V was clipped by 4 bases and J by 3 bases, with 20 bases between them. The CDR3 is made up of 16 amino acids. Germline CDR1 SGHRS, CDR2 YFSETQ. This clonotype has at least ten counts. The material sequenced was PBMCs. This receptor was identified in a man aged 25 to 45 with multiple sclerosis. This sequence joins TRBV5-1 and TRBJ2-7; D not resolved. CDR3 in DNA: TGCGCCAGCAGCCTAGAGATCCCAACCGCCGGCTACGAGCAGTACTTC. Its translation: CASSLEIPTAGYEQYF. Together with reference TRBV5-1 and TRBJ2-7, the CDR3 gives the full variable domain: KAGVTQTPRYLIKTRGQQVTLSCSPISGHRSVSWYQQTPGQGLQFLFEYFSETQRNKGNFPGRFSGRQFSNSRSEMNVSTLELGDSALYLCASSLEIPTAGYEQYFGPGTRLTVT.